One and the same sample provided the 20 T cell receptor beta chains below, sequenced in a study of early T cells in non-severe SARS-CoV-2 infection. One entry per CDR3 protein, called by TCRdb with MiXCR from the 5' RACE reads. The sample gives about 56,000 distinct CDR3 sequences, about 14% of which show up once; over 3.5% is in the top ten. The sequencing here drew on whole blood, taken at baseline. The receptors shown here come from an adult who was a healthcare worker with PCR-confirmed SARS-CoV-2 infection or an uninfected control (not recorded which).

This clonotype came up many times. The J gene is TRBJ2-3, the V gene TRBV28, with a possible D match to TRBD2 (6 bases). The germline V gene encodes CDR1 MDHEN and CDR2 SYDVKM. The CDR3 is made up of 11 amino acids. Deletions cut 6 bases from V and 6 bases from J, with 7 bases between. The CDR3, as DNA: TGTGCCAGCAGCCTAGCGGATACGCAGTATTTT. It encodes CASSLADTQYF.

This clonotype was seen a few times. The chain carries TRBV11-2 and TRBJ2-7, with D possibly TRBD2 on 6 matching bases. The CDR3 consists of 15 residues. The germline CDR1 and CDR2 sequences are SGHAT and FQNNGV. V dropped 0 bases and J dropped 4 bases, with 13 bases sitting between them. The CDR3 region is CASSLEAGSVYEQYF. In nucleotides, the CDR3 is TGTGCCAGCAGCTTAGAGGCGGGGTCCGTGTACGAGCAGTACTTC.

The chain uses TRBV7-2 and TRBJ1-4, with 8 bases aligning to TRBD1. The V segment lost 5 bases and the J segment 7 bases; nucleotides outside the gene matches: 9. Germline assignment: CDR1 SGHTA and CDR2 FQGNSA. The CDR3 is 15 amino acids. The CDR3 loop reads CASSPTGGAAEKLFF. The CDR3, as DNA: TGTGCCAGCAGCCCAACAGGGGGGGCGGCTGAAAAACTGTTTTTT. Combining the CDR3 with reference TRBV7-2 and TRBJ1-4 gives the whole variable domain GAGVSQSPSNKVTEKGKDVELRCDPISGHTALYWYRQSLGQGLEFLIYFQGNSAPDKSGLPSDRFSAERTGGSVSTLTIQRTQQEDSAVYLCASSPTGGAAEKLFFGSGTQLSVL.

In its sample, this clonotype was seen a few times. The chain combines TRBV20-1 with TRBJ1-2; tentative D call: TRBD1 (5 bases). Per germline, CDR1 DFQATT and CDR2 SNEGSKA (reference sequence). Trimming left V 2 bases short and J 3 bases short, with 10 bases between. The CDR3 loop spans 13 amino acids. The CDR3: CSARQGIDYGYTF. In DNA form, the CDR3 reads TGCAGTGCTAGACAGGGAATTGACTATGGCTACACCTTC.

This clonotype was counted at least ten times. V is TRBV27 and J is TRBJ2-3; 13 bases fit TRBD2. Germline CDR1 is MNHEY and CDR2 is SMNVEV (reference sequence). The length of the CDR3 is 16 residues. V gave up 1 base and J gave up 4 bases; unmatched junction bases: 2. The DNA for the CDR3 is TGTGCCAGCAGTTTATGGACTAGCGGGAGTGCAGATACGCAGTATTTT. Its translation: CASSLWTSGSADTQYF.

The rearrangement joins TRBV7-6 to TRBJ2-1; perhaps TRBD2 as D (5 bases). V was cut by 3 bases and J by 9 bases, with 6 bases left in between. Germline V gives CDR1 SGHVS, CDR2 FNYEAQ. The CDR3 covers 11 residues. Here the CDR3 DNA reads TGTGCCAGCAGCTTGAGCGGTGAGCAGTTCTTC. Protein product: CASSLSGEQFF.

The V gene is TRBV4-1, the J gene TRBJ2-7; the match to TRBD2 covers 11 bases. Germline values: CDR1 MGHRA, CDR2 YSYEKL. The CDR3 consists of 19 residues. Unmatched junction bases numbered 18, after V lost 1 base and J lost 7 bases. The CDR3 spells CASSQGPWNSGGGLGEQYF. The CDR3 DNA reads as TGCGCCAGCAGCCAAGGGCCATGGAATAGCGGGGGGGGTCTGGGTGAGCAGTACTTC.

The genes are TRBV20-1 and TRBJ2-7; D is uncertain. Per germline, CDR1 DFQATT and CDR2 SNEGSKA (reference sequence). CDR3 length: 11 amino acids. Trimming removed 0 bases from V and 2 bases from J, with 2 bases in between. In DNA form, the CDR3 reads TGCAGTGCTAGAGATGCCTACGAGCAGTACTTC. It encodes CSARDAYEQYF.

This clonotype was observed a handful of times. V and J are TRBV7-8 and TRBJ1-5; 8 bases fit TRBD1. V trimming: 3 bases; J trimming: 3 bases; junction bases outside the gene matches: 4. CDR3 length: 15 amino acids. CDR1 SGHVS and CDR2 FQNEAQ come from the germline V gene. CDR3 in amino acids: CASSLGQANNQPQHF. CDR3 bases: TGTGCCAGCAGCTTGGGACAGGCGAACAATCAGCCCCAGCATTTT.

The chain employs TRBV6-6 and TRBJ1-6; possibly TRBD1 for D (5 bases). The CDR3 extends over 16 amino acids. Trimming cost V 4 bases and J 7 bases, with 17 bases left between them. Germline V gene data show CDR1 as MNHNY and CDR2 as SVGAGI (reference sequence). DNA for the CDR3: TGTGCCAGCAGTTCGTCTGACGGGGGACTAAATTCACCCCTCCACTTT. Its translation: CASSSSDGGLNSPLHF.

This clonotype was picked up a small number of times. J is TRBJ1-1 and V is TRBV7-8; 7 bases match TRBD1. J gave up 3 bases and V 5 bases, and 9 bases lay outside the gene matches. The CDR3 sequence is 15 residues long. CDR1 is SGHVS, CDR2 FQNEAQ, per germline. Here the CDR3 DNA reads TGTGCCAGCAGCCCAGGACAGGATCGGGACACTGAAGCTTTCTTT. Its translation is CASSPGQDRDTEAFF.

This clonotype was seen only a few times. The V and J genes are TRBV30 and TRBJ1-4; D gene unclear. V was clipped by 3 bases and J by 3 bases, with 14 bases between them. CDR3 length: 15 amino acids. Germline assignment: CDR1 GTSNPN and CDR2 SVGIG (reference sequence). As DNA, the CDR3 is TGTGCCTGGAGGGAACCTGACGGGCCTAATGAAAAACTGTTTTTT. Its protein is CAWREPDGPNEKLFF.

V gene TRBV20-1 combines with J gene TRBJ2-3; D call uncertain. The CDR3 is made up of 14 amino acids. Trimming removed 1 base at V and 1 base at J, with 9 bases between. Germline CDR1 and CDR2: DFQATT and SNEGSKA (reference sequence). DNA for the CDR3: TGCAGTGCTAGAGCCCTCCTCGGCACAGATACGCAGTATTTT. Its protein product is CSARALLGTDTQYF.

In its sample, this clonotype was seen a few times. The chain employs TRBV20-1 and TRBJ2-7; D ambiguous. Germline CDR1 and CDR2: DFQATT and SNEGSKA (reference sequence). V lost 6 bases and J lost 7, with 13 bases in between. This CDR3 region has 11 residues. DNA of the CDR3: TGCAGTGCCGATCCTACTTTGGAGCAGTACTTC. Its translation: CSADPTLEQYF.

This clonotype has only a few counts. CDR3 nucleotides: TGTGCCAGCAGTCTCGGAGTCGTATCGGACGAGCAGTACTTC. It specifies CASSLGVVSDEQYF. The J gene is TRBJ2-7, the V gene TRBV12-3 or TRBV12-4; the D is unclear. CDR3 length: 14 residues. Trimming took 5 bases from V and 5 from J, leaving 16 bases between them.

CDR3 nucleotide sequence: TGTGCCAGCAGTGAATGGGGCACTGAAGCTTTCTTT. It translates to CASSEWGTEAFF. The chain uses TRBV25-1 and TRBJ1-1; D gene uncertain. The V and J ends lost 1 base and 4 bases respectively, with 4 bases between them. In germline, CDR1 is MGHDK, CDR2 SYGVNS. The CDR3 runs to 12 residues.

This clonotype was seen repeatedly, ten times or more. The chain is built from TRBV7-9 and TRBJ2-7; D unclear. Trimming cost V 5 bases and J 3 bases, with 8 bases left between them. The CDR3 runs 12 residues. Germline V gene data show CDR1 as SEHNR and CDR2 as FQNEAQ (reference sequence). The CDR3 sequence: CASSPNLYEQYF. CDR3 sequence (DNA): TGTGCCAGCAGCCCGAACCTCTACGAGCAGTACTTC.

V usage is TRBV29-1 and J usage is TRBJ2-1; perhaps D is TRBD1 or TRBD2 (5 bases each). The CDR3 totals 12 residues. With 3 bases removed from V and 8 bases from J, the gap between germline ends came to 11 bases. The germline CDR1 and CDR2 sequences are SQVTM and ANQGSEA. Written as DNA, the CDR3 is TGCAGCGTTGACCGGGAAGGGGATGAGCAGTTCTTC. It translates to CSVDREGDEQFF.

This clonotype turned up a few times. This sequence joins TRBV20-1 and TRBJ2-7; a possible D gene is TRBD1 (6 bases). This CDR3 contains 14 residues. Per germline, CDR1 DFQATT and CDR2 SNEGSKA (reference sequence). Deletions cut 3 bases from V and 3 bases from J, with 15 bases between. Here the CDR3 reads CSARKDSFSYEQYF. The CDR3 DNA sequence: TGCAGTGCTAGGAAGGACAGTTTTAGCTACGAGCAGTACTTC.

This chain links TRBV3-1 with TRBJ2-2; D not certain. Germline V gives CDR1 LGHDT, CDR2 YNNKEL (reference sequence). The ends were cut back, 6 bases at V and 1 base at J, with 9 bases in the middle. This CDR3 contains 14 residues. Here the CDR3 reads CASRGTLNTGELFF. CDR3 DNA: TGTGCCAGCAGGGGTACACTGAACACCGGGGAGCTGTTTTTT.